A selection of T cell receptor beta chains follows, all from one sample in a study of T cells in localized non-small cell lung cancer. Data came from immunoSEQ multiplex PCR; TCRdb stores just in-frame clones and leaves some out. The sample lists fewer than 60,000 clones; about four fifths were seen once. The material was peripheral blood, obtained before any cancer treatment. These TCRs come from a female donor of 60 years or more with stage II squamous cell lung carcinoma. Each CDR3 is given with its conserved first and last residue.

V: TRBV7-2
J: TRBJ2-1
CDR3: CASSLVFQGAVLEDEQFF

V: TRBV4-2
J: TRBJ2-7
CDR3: CASSQTRVGEQYF

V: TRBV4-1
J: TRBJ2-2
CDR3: CASSQDVRVANTGELFF

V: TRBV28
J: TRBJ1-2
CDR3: CASSPDRSYGYTF

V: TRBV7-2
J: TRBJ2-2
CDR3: CASSWTSGGATGELFF

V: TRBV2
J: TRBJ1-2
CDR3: CASSRGTDTFFPYGYTF

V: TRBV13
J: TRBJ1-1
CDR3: CASSLGQGNTEAFF

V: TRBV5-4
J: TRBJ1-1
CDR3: CASSFGGWDTEAFF

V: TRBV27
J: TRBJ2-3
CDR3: CASSLSLGSGTDTQYF

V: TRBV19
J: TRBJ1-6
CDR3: CASSMGRGDNSPLHF

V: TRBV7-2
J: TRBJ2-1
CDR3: CASSLEISGGYNEQFF

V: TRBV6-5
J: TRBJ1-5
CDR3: CASRRGTTTNQPQHF

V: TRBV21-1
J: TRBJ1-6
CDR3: CASSKGARISPLHF

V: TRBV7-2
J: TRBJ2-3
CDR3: CASSLAGGPNTQYF

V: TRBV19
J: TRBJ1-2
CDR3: CASSSQQGGDGYTF

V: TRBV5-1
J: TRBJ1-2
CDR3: CASSFRDRGPGGYTF

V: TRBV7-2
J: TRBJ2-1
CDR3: CASSLQPGGEQFF

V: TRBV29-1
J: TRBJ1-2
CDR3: CSVAHWTGGNGYTF

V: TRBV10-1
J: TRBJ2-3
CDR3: CASSDGGSGTDTQYF

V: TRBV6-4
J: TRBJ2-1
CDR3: CASSDSGLAGGSEQFF

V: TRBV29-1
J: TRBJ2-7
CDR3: CSAKGAGLYEQYF

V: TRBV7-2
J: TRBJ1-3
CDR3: CASSLVPVYSGNTIYF

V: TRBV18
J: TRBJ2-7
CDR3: CASSPREEQYF

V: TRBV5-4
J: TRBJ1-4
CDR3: CASSLAPDATNEKLFF

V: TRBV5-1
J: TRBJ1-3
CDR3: CASSSALQGSGNTIYF

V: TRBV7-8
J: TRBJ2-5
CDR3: CASSPRGLLVQETQYF

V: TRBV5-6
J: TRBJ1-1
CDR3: CASSLGGTVVTEAFF

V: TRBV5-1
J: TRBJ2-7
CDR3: CASSLRPGQGRNEQYF

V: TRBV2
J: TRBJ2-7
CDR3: CASSEGLPWGSF

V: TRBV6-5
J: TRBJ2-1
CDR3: CASSYAMGTVNEQFF

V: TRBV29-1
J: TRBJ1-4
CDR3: CSVGGTGTEKLFF

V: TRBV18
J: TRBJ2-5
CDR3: CASSRHRGGQETQYF

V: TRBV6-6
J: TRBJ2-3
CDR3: CASSYSGFTDTQYF

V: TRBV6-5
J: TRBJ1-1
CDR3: CASRPGAMNTEAFF

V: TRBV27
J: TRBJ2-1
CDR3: CASSIDRNNNEQFF

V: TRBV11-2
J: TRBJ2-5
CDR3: CASSFSRGGGETQYF

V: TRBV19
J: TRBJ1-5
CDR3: CASSLRQDNQPQHF

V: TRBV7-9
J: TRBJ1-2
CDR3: CASSLGIANYGYTF

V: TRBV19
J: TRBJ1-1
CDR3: CASSIDRAMNTEAFF

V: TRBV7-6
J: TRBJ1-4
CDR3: CASSLGQGGEKLFF

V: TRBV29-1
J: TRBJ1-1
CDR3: CSVSWALGNTEAFF

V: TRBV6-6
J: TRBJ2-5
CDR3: CASSYEVTQYF